The 17 T cell receptor beta chains below all came from one sample that was sequenced in a study of naive and memory T cell subsets. An equimolar mix of two oligonucleotides served as the beta constant-region primer for TRBC1 and TRBC2. TCRdb re-analysed the UMI-ligation and nested PCR reads in MiXCR, keeping a single row per CDR3 protein. The data show about 85,000 distinct CDR3 sequences, about an eighth seen once. The sample consisted of central memory CD4+ T cells from blood. The receptors originated from a human donor in good health.

The chain combines TRBV9 with TRBJ2-7, with TRBD2 matching 7 bases. Germline-derived CDR1 and CDR2 are SGDLS and YYNGEE. The J segment lost 1 base and the V segment lost 2 bases, leaving 3 bases of the junction unmatched. This CDR3 has 14 residues. CDR3 DNA sequence: TGTGCCAGCAGCGTGTCTAGCGGATCCTACGAGCAGTACTTC. This translates into CASSVSSGSYEQYF.

This clonotype was recorded a few times. The chain links TRBV30 to TRBJ2-1; D not resolved. There are 12 residues in the CDR3. Trimming left V 3 bases short and J 10 bases short, with 13 bases between. CDR1 is GTSNPN, CDR2 SVGIG, per germline (reference sequence). CDR3 residues: CAWSRITREQFF. The CDR3 DNA follows: TGTGCCTGGAGCAGGATAACTCGGGAGCAGTTCTTC.

The V gene is TRBV11-2, the J gene TRBJ1-5; no clear D. The CDR3 runs to 13 residues. CDR1 and CDR2 (germline): SGHAT, FQNNGV. V was pared by 1 base and J by 5 bases, with 6 bases between. The CDR3, as DNA: TGTGCCAGCAGCTTAGTCGATGATCAGCCCCAGCATTTT. Its protein product is CASSLVDDQPQHF.

This clonotype was counted between two and nine times. CDR3 bases: TGCAGCGCGGAATTTAGCAATCAGCCCCAGCATTTT. Amino acid sequence: CSAEFSNQPQHF. This chain links TRBV29-1 with TRBJ1-5, with D unclear. From germline, CDR1 is SQVTM and CDR2 ANQGSEA. The CDR3 contains 12 residues. The V gene lost 7 bases and the J gene lost 0 bases, with 7 bases spanning the gap. Full variable domain (outside the CDR3, taken from reference TRBV29-1 and TRBJ1-5): SAVISQKPSRDICQRGTSLTIQCQVDSQVTMMFWYRQQPGQSLTLIATANQGSEATYESGFVIDKFPISRPNLTFSTLTVSNMSPEDSSIYLCSAEFSNQPQHFGDGTRLSIL.

This chain uses TRBV5-1 with TRBJ1-1; D gene ambiguous. CDR1 and CDR2 (germline): SGHRS, YFSETQ. The CDR3 runs to 15 residues. The V end lost 1 base, the J end lost 1 base, and 11 bases lay between the germline ends. CDR3 in amino acids: CASSLTDGSNTEAFF. The CDR3, as DNA: TGCGCCAGCAGCTTGACCGATGGGTCGAACACTGAAGCTTTCTTT.

There are many counts of this clonotype. This CDR3 reads CAISERLAGQETQYF. CDR3 DNA sequence: TGTGCCATCAGTGAGAGACTAGCGGGCCAAGAGACCCAGTACTTC. This chain joins TRBV10-3 and TRBJ2-5, with 10 bases fitting TRBD2. Germline assignment: CDR1 ENHRY and CDR2 SYGVKD. This CDR3 spans 15 amino acids. Unmatched junction bases numbered 1, after V lost 2 bases and J lost 1 base.

J is TRBJ2-7 and V is TRBV6-6; TRBD1 matches at 9 bases. V trimming: 4 bases; J trimming: 4 bases; junction bases outside the gene matches: 5. The CDR3 covers 14 residues. Germline V lookup: CDR1 MNHNY, CDR2 SVGAGI (reference sequence). The CDR3 protein is CASSSGTGWYEQYF. CDR3 DNA: TGTGCCAGCAGTTCCGGGACAGGGTGGTACGAGCAGTACTTC.

This clonotype has only a few counts. V is TRBV28 and J is TRBJ1-1; possibly TRBD1 for D (5 bases). The length of the CDR3 is 14 residues. Trimming removed 5 bases at V and 2 bases at J, with 12 bases between. Per germline, CDR1 MDHEN and CDR2 SYDVKM. The DNA for the CDR3 is TGTGCCAGCAGTAGGGGCGGTTACAACACTGAAGCTTTCTTT. The encoded protein is CASSRGGYNTEAFF.

The chain carries TRBV12-5 and TRBJ2-2; D gene uncertain. The germline V gene has CDR1 LGHNT and CDR2 FRNRAP. Trimming shortened V by 5 bases and J by 6 bases, and 7 bases separated the two germline ends. The CDR3 totals 12 residues. The CDR3 DNA is TGTGCTAGTGGTCTTGGAGCCGGGGAGCTGTTTTTT. Amino acid sequence: CASGLGAGELFF. The full variable domain, completed using reference TRBV12-5 and TRBJ2-2, is DARVTQTPRHKVTEMGQEVTMRCQPILGHNTVFWYRQTMMQGLELLAYFRNRAPLDDSGMPKDRFSAEMPDATLATLKIQPSEPRDSAVYFCASGLGAGELFFGEGSRLTVL.

This clonotype was picked up a small number of times. The chain recombines TRBV30 with TRBJ2-1, with 11 nucleotides matching TRBD2. From germline, CDR1 is GTSNPN and CDR2 SVGIG (reference sequence). J lost 10 bases, V lost 5 bases, and 13 bases had no gene match. The CDR3 contains 15 residues. DNA of the CDR3: TGTGCCTGGGGTCTTAGCGGGAGGGCCAGTGGGGAGCAGTTCTTC. It yields the protein CAWGLSGRASGEQFF.

The chain has TRBV24-1 and TRBJ2-2; no definite D call. Germline V gene sequence: CDR1 KGHDR, CDR2 SFDVKD. Trimming removed 1 base from V and 1 base from J, with 3 bases in between. CDR3 length equals 14 residues. The CDR3 nucleotides read TGTGCCACCAGTGATTTACTGAACACCGGGGAGCTGTTTTTT. This translates into CATSDLLNTGELFF.

The rearrangement uses TRBV4-1 and TRBJ2-7; 10 bases match TRBD1. J was trimmed by 6 bases and V by 3 bases; bases with no gene match: 8. Germline-derived CDR1 and CDR2 are MGHRA and YSYEKL. The CDR3 totals 15 residues. The CDR3 loop is CASSQPGQGIGEQYF. The CDR3 DNA follows: TGCGCCAGCAGCCAGCCGGGACAGGGGATCGGCGAGCAGTACTTC.

V is TRBV28 and J is TRBJ1-5, with D tentatively TRBD1 (5 bases). The V and J ends lost 6 bases and 0 bases respectively, with 21 bases between them. The CDR3 consists of 18 residues. CDR1 is MDHEN, CDR2 SYDVKM, per germline. The CDR3: CASSPFATATYSNQPQHF. DNA of the CDR3: TGTGCCAGCAGCCCGTTCGCGACAGCAACATATAGCAATCAGCCCCAGCATTTT. Variable domain in full (rest from reference TRBV28 and TRBJ1-5): DVKVTQSSRYLVKRTGEKVFLECVQDMDHENMFWYRQDPGLGLRLIYFSYDVKMKEKGDIPEGYSVSREKKERFSLILESASTNQTSMYLCASSPFATATYSNQPQHFGDGTRLSIL.

This clonotype appeared many times. The chain uses TRBV6-5 and TRBJ2-3, with 10 bases matching TRBD2. CDR3 length: 16 amino acids. V was clipped by 6 bases and J by 8 bases; unmatched bases: 14. The V gene's germline CDR1 is MNHEY and CDR2 SVGAGI. CDR3 sequence (DNA): TGTGCCAGCAGCGCGCCCGCCGGGACTAGCGCCCCTACGCAGTATTTT. It yields the protein CASSAPAGTSAPTQYF.

This clonotype has a handful of counts. The J gene is TRBJ1-1, the V gene TRBV6-2 or TRBV6-3, with 7 bases fitting TRBD1. Germline lookup yields CDR1 MNHEY and CDR2 SVGEGT. The CDR3 is made up of 14 amino acids. V lost 0 bases and J lost 6; bases outside the gene matches: 4. The CDR3 DNA follows: TGTGCCAGCAGTTACTCGGCAGGGGGTCCTGAAGCTTTCTTT. Protein: CASSYSAGGPEAFF.

V and J are TRBV20-1 and TRBJ1-5; perhaps TRBD1 as D (6 bases). Deletions cut 4 bases from V and 3 bases from J, with 13 bases between. The CDR3 length is 14 residues. CDR1 and CDR2 (germline): DFQATT, SNEGSKA (reference sequence). CDR3 amino acids: CSATFTGFNQPQHF. CDR3 sequence (DNA): TGCAGTGCTACTTTCACAGGGTTCAATCAGCCCCAGCATTTT.

The J gene is TRBJ1-5, the V gene TRBV2; D ambiguous. V lost 6 bases and J lost 2, with 8 bases in between. The CDR3 spans 13 residues. The germline gives CDR1 SNHLY, CDR2 FYNNEI. The CDR3 nucleotides read TGTGCCAGCAGAGACATGGGCAATCAGCCCCAGCATTTT. This gives the protein CASRDMGNQPQHF.